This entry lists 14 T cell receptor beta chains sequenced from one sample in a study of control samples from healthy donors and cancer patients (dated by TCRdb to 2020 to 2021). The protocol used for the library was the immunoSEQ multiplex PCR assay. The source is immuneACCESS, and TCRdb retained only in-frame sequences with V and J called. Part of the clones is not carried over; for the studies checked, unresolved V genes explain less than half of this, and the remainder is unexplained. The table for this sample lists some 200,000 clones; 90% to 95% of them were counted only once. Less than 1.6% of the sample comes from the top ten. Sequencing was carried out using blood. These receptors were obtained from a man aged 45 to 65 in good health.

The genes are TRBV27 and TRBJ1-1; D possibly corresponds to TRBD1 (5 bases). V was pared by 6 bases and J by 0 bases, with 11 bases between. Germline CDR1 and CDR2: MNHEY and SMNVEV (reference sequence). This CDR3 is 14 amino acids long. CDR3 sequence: CASSPGAMNTEAFF. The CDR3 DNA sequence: TGTGCCAGCAGCCCCGGGGCGATGAACACTGAAGCTTTCTTT.

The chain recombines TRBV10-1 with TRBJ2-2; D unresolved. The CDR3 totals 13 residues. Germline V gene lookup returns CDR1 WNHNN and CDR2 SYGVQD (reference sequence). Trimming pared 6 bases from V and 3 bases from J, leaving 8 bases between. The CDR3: CASSSVYTGELFF. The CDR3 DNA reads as TGCGCCAGCAGCTCCGTCTACACCGGGGAGCTGTTTTTT.

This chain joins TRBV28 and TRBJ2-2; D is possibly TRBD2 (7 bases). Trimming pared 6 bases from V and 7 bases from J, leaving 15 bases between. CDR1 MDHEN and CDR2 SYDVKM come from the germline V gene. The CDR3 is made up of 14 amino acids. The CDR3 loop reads CASSRAGADGELFF. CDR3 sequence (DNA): TGTGCCAGCAGCCGGGCGGGGGCGGACGGGGAGCTGTTTTTT.

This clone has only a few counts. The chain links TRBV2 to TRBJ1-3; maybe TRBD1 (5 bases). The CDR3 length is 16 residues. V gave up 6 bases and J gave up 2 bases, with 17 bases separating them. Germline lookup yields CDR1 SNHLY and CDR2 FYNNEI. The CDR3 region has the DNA TGTGCCAGCAGGGTCAGGGAAGGGTCTACTGGAAACACCATATATTTT. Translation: CASRVREGSTGNTIYF.

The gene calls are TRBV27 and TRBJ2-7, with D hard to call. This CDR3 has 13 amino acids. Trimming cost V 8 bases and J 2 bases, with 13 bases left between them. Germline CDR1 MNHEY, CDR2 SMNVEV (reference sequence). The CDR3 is CASQSVGTYEQYF. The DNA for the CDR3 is TGTGCCAGCCAAAGTGTCGGAACCTACGAGCAGTACTTC.

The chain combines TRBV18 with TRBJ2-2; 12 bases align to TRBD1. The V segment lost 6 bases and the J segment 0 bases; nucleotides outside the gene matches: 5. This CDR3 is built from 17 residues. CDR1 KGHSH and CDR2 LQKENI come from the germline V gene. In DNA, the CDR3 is TGTGCCAGCTCGCCCGGGACAGGGGGCACGAACACCGGGGAGCTGTTTTTT. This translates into CASSPGTGGTNTGELFF.

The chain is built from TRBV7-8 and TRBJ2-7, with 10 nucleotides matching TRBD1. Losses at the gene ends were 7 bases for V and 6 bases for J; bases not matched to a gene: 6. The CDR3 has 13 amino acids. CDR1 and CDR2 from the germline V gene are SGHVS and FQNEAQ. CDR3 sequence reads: CASTRDRGLEQYV. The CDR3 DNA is TGTGCCAGCACCCGAGACAGGGGGCTCGAGCAGTACGTC.

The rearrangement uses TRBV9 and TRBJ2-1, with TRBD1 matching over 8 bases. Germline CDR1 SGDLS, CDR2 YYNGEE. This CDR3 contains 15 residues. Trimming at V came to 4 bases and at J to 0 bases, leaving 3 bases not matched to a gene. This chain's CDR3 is CASSLDRGSYNEQFF. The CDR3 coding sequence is TGTGCCAGCAGCCTTGACAGGGGCTCCTACAATGAGCAGTTCTTC.

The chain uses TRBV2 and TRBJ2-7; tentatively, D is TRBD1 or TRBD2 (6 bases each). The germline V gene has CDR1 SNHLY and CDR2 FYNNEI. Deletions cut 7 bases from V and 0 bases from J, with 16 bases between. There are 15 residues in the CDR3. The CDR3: CASILGRGLSYEQYF. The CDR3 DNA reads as TGTGCCAGCATTCTGGGACGGGGGCTCTCCTACGAGCAGTACTTC.

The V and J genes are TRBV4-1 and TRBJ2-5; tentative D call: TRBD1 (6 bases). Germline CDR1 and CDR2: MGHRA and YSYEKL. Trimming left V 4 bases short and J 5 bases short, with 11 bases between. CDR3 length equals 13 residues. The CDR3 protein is CASSLTGLETQYF. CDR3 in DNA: TGCGCCAGCAGCCTAACAGGGCTGGAGACCCAGTACTTC.

DNA of the CDR3: TGTGCCAGCAGCTTAGGGGGTAACTATGGCTACACCTTC. Translation gives CASSLGGNYGYTF. The rearrangement uses TRBV7-2 and TRBJ1-2; D gene ambiguous. Per the germline V gene, CDR1 is SGHTA and CDR2 is FQGNSA. The CDR3 covers 13 residues. V was clipped by 1 base and J by 1 base, with 4 bases between them.

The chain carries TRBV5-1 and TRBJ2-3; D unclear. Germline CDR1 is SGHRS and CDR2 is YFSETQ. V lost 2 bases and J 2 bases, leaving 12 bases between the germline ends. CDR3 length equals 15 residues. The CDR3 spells CASSFLNGHTDTQYF. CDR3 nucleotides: TGCGCCAGCAGCTTCCTGAACGGCCACACAGATACGCAGTATTTT.

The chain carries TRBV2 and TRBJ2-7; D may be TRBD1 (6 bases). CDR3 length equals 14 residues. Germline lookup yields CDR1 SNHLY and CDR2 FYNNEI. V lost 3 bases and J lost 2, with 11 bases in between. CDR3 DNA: TGTGCCAGCAGTGACACTGGGACACCCTACGAGCAGTACGTC. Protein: CASSDTGTPYEQYV.

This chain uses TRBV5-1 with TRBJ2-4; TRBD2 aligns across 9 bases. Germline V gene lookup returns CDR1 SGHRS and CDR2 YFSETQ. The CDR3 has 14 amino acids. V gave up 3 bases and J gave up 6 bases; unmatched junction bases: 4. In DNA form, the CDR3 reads TGCGCCAGCAGCTCCTATAGCGGGGGAAACATTCAGTACTTC. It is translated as CASSSYSGGNIQYF.